The 11 T cell receptor beta chains listed next were all sequenced from one sample in a study of cytomegalovirus exposure and HLA in healthy donors. Assay: immunoSEQ multiplex PCR; the TCRdb copy retains only in-frame clones and omits some. Of a few hundred thousand clones listed, about nine tenths are singletons. Sample: PBMCs. All receptors derive from a woman under 30 in good health and CMV-seronegative.

This clone was detected once. This chain joins TRBV5-1 and TRBJ1-4; D is undetermined. From germline, CDR1 is SGHRS and CDR2 YFSETQ. V lost 0 bases and J lost 6, with 15 bases in between. This CDR3 has 16 amino acids. The CDR3 coding sequence is TGCGCCAGCAGCTTGGCCGGAGAGGGCGAGGATGAAAAACTGTTTTTT. Its translation is CASSLAGEGEDEKLFF. Full variable domain (outside the CDR3, taken from reference TRBV5-1 and TRBJ1-4): KAGVTQTPRYLIKTRGQQVTLSCSPISGHRSVSWYQQTPGQGLQFLFEYFSETQRNKGNFPGRFSGRQFSNSRSEMNVSTLELGDSALYLCASSLAGEGEDEKLFFGSGTQLSVL.

In its sample, this clone was seen once. The V and J genes are TRBV27 and TRBJ2-7; TRBD2 agrees at 7 bases. Germline assignment: CDR1 MNHEY and CDR2 SMNVEV (reference sequence). The CDR3 sequence is 14 residues long. J lost 3 bases, V lost 2 bases, and 4 bases had no gene match. In DNA form, the CDR3 reads TGTGCCAGCAGTTTAACAGCGGGGCACTACGAGCAGTACTTC. This codes for CASSLTAGHYEQYF.

The chain combines TRBV6-5 with TRBJ1-2, with D perhaps matching TRBD1 (5 bases). V lost 5 bases and J lost 6, with 10 bases in between. CDR1 MNHEY and CDR2 SVGAGI come from the germline V gene. The CDR3 extends over 12 amino acids. The CDR3 loop is CASSLSGDGYTF. The CDR3 nucleotides read TGTGCCAGCAGTCTGTCGGGGGATGGCTACACCTTC.

This chain uses TRBV27 with TRBJ2-7; 8 positions agree with TRBD2. Trimming removed 8 bases from V and 0 bases from J; junction bases left unmatched: 3. Germline-derived CDR1 and CDR2 are MNHEY and SMNVEV (reference sequence). This CDR3 spans 13 amino acids. The CDR3 loop is CASGREGSYEQYF. The CDR3 DNA follows: TGTGCCAGCGGTCGGGAGGGCTCCTACGAGCAGTACTTC.

V usage is TRBV25-1 and J usage is TRBJ1-3; 8 nucleotides line up with TRBD1. This CDR3 spans 16 amino acids. From germline, CDR1 is MGHDK and CDR2 SYGVNS. The V segment lost 6 bases and the J segment 3 bases; nucleotides outside the gene matches: 10. The CDR3 DNA reads TGTGCCAGCAGCCTATCAGGGGGCATAGGTGGAAACACCATATATTTT. Protein: CASSLSGGIGGNTIYF.

The chain couples TRBV5-1 to TRBJ2-7; 9 bases match TRBD1. Germline V gene sequence: CDR1 SGHRS, CDR2 YFSETQ. V gave up 1 base and J gave up 5 bases; unmatched junction bases: 13. The CDR3 is 17 amino acids. The CDR3 protein is CASSLSGWTGVPNEQYF. CDR3 DNA sequence: TGCGCCAGCAGCTTGTCCGGGTGGACAGGGGTCCCCAACGAGCAGTACTTC.

The gene calls are TRBV13 and TRBJ2-1; unclear D gene. V gave up 1 base and J gave up 9 bases, with 7 bases separating them. CDR3 length equals 12 residues. Germline lookup yields CDR1 PRHDT and CDR2 FYEKMQ (reference sequence). CDR3 DNA sequence: TGTGCCAGCAGCTTAGCGCGTGGTGAGCAGTTCTTC. Translation gives CASSLARGEQFF.

This clone was recorded once. The V gene is TRBV9, the J gene TRBJ1-3, with D unclear. The CDR3 covers 14 residues. Germline V gives CDR1 SGDLS, CDR2 YYNGEE. V was trimmed by 7 bases and J by 0 bases, leaving 11 bases between them. CDR3 protein: CASSGSSSGNTIYF. The CDR3 bases are TGTGCCAGCTCGGGATCCTCCTCTGGAAACACCATATATTTT.

The genes are TRBV4-2 and TRBJ2-5; tentative D call: TRBD2 (5 bases). V was pared by 0 bases and J by 5 bases, with 16 bases between. The CDR3 contains 16 residues. Germline V CDR1 and CDR2: LGHNA, YNFKEQ. CDR3 loop: CASSQDLAHTGETQYF. The CDR3 DNA reads TGTGCCAGCAGCCAAGATTTAGCACATACGGGGGAGACCCAGTACTTC.

V usage is TRBV27 and J usage is TRBJ1-4, with TRBD1 matching 9 bases. This CDR3 region has 16 residues. Germline V lookup: CDR1 MNHEY, CDR2 SMNVEV (reference sequence). With V trimmed by 3 bases and J by 7 bases, 9 bases remained unmatched. The CDR3 nucleotides read TGTGCCAGCAGTTTGGAGCACAGGGGGCAGGGTGAAAAACTGTTTTTT. It yields the protein CASSLEHRGQGEKLFF.

J is TRBJ1-3 and V is TRBV28, with D maybe TRBD1 (5 bases). Germline-derived CDR1 and CDR2 are MDHEN and SYDVKM. This CDR3 has 16 amino acids. V lost 7 bases, J lost 0 bases, and 16 bases lay in between. The CDR3 bases are TGTGCCAGCACCTCGGGGGTATGGTTCTCTGGAAACACCATATATTTT. The encoded protein is CASTSGVWFSGNTIYF.